This entry features one TCR beta chain sequence. Its matching antigen is unknown. This specimen belongs to a study of cytomegalovirus exposure and HLA in healthy donors. The study, taken as a whole, reports: V- and J-gene trimming of TCR beta was linked (in a later analysis) to a missense DCLRE1C variant. When a later analysis compared HLA-associated TCR beta chains with equally common others, the HLA-associated chains turned out to be more clonally expanded and to have lower generation probabilities. Versus the approximately 670-donor mean, an Asian-associated ancestry cluster reportedly showed fewer N-insertions in a later analysis.

This CDR3 has 16 amino acids. V was cut by 5 bases and J by 1 base, with 15 bases left in between. Germline lookup yields CDR1 LNHDA and CDR2 SQIVND (reference sequence). PCR employed 60 Vbeta and 13 Jbeta primers. Profiled with immunoSEQ multiplex PCR; TCRdb holds only in-frame clones, not every one. The data hold 110,000 or so clones, with 69% observed a single time. The chain is built from TRBV19 and TRBJ2-1, with a tentative D call TRBD2 (5 bases). The specimen was PBMCs. The sequence was collected from a man aged 25-40 years in good health and CMV-seronegative. The CDR3 bases are TGTGCCAGTAGTGAAGGGTGGACTGGGTCCTACAATGAGCAGTTCTTC. Its protein is CASSEGWTGSYNEQFF.